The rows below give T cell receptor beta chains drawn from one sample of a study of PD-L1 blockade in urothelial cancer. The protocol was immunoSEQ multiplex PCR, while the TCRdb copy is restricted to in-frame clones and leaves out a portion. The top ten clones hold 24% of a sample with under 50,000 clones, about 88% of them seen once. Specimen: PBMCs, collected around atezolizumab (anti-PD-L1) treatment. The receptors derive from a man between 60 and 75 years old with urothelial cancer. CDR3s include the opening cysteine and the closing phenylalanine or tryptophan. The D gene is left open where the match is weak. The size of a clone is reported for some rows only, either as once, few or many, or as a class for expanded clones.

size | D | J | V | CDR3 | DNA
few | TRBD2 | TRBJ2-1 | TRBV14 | CASSPSGLAGAYEQFF | TGTGCCAGCAGCCCCTCGGGACTAGCGGGAGCATATGAGCAGTTCTTC
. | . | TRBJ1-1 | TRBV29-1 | CSVGDTGREAFF | TGCAGCGTTGGGGACACAGGGAGAGAAGCTTTCTTT
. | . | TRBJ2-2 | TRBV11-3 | CASSLLGQANTGELFF | TGTGCCAGCAGCTTGCTGGGGCAGGCGAACACCGGGGAGCTGTTTTTT
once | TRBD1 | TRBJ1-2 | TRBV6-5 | CASSRLRTGDGYTF | TGTGCCAGCAGTCGACTTCGAACAGGGGACGGCTACACCTTC
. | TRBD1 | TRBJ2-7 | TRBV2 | CASSYDGTGAYEQYF | TGTGCCAGCAGTTACGACGGGACAGGGGCCTACGAGCAGTACTTC
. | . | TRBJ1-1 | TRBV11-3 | CASSLQGGTEAFF | TGTGCCAGCAGCTTACAGGGCGGCACTGAAGCTTTCTTT
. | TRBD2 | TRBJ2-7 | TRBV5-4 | CASSLGASGGYEQYF | TGTGCCAGCAGCTTGGGGGCTAGCGGGGGTTACGAGCAGTACTTC
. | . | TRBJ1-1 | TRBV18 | CASSPLGQLNTEAFF | TGTGCCAGCTCACCACTTGGACAGTTGAACACTGAAGCTTTCTTT
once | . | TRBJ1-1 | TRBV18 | CASSPPYGRTEAFF | TGTGCCAGCTCACCACCTTACGGTCGCACTGAAGCTTTCTTT
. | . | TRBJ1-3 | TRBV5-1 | CASSRTAISGNTIYF | TGCGCCAGCAGCAGGACAGCGATCTCTGGAAACACCATATATTTT
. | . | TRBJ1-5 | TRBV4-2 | CASSQDRARALGQPQHF | TGTGCCAGCAGCCAAGATCGCGCCAGGGCTTTGGGTCAGCCCCAGCATTTT
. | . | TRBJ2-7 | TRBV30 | CAWTSQGLVYEQYF | TGTGCCTGGACCTCCCAGGGCTTGGTCTACGAGCAGTACTTC
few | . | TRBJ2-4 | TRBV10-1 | CASRPPVERQNIAKNIQYF | TGCGCCAGCAGGCCCCCTGTGGAGCGCCAAAACATAGCCAAAAACATTCAGTACTTC
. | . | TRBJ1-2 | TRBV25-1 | CASSEAGGNYGYTF | TGTGCCAGCAGTGAAGCCGGCGGGAACTATGGCTACACCTTC
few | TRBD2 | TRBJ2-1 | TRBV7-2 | CASTWTSGVDNEQFF | TGTGCCAGCACCTGGACTAGCGGAGTTGACAATGAGCAGTTCTTC
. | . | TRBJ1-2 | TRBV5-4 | CASTIGLDSSNYGYTF | TGTGCCAGCACCATCGGGTTGGACAGTTCTAACTATGGCTACACCTTC
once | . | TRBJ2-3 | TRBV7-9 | CASSLGLAGFSTDTQYF | TGTGCCAGCAGCTTAGGGCTGGCAGGGTTTAGCACAGATACGCAGTATTTT
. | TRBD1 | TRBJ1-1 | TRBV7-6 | CASSLVPDRGMNTEAFF | TGTGCCAGCAGCTTAGTTCCGGACAGGGGGATGAACACTGAAGCTTTCTTT